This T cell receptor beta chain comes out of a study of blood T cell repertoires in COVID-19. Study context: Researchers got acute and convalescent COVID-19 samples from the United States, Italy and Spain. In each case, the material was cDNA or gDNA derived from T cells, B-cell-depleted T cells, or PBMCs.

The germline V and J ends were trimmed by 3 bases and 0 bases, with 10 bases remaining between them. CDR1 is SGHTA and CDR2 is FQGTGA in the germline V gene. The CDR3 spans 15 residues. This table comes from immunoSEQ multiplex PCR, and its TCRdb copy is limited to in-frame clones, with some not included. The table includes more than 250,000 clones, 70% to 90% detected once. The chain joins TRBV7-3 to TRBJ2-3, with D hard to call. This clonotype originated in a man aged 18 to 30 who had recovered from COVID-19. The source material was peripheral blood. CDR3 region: CASSFGGYSTDTQYF. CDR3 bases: TGTGCCAGCAGCTTCGGCGGATATAGCACAGATACGCAGTATTTT.